These 20 T cell receptor beta chains were sequenced from one sample in a study of T cell changes during pregnancy in multiple sclerosis. Produced via immunoSEQ multiplex PCR; TCRdb's table is partial and in-frame only. Seen here are more than 55,000 clones, 75% to 95% observed once, and the top ten hold around 2.1%. Here the sequenced sample was peripheral blood, taken in the first trimester of pregnancy. Receptors originate from a female donor in good health, enrolled as a control in a pregnancy study.

The rearrangement links TRBV19 to TRBJ2-7; D uncertain. Germline V lookup: CDR1 LNHDA, CDR2 SQIVND (reference sequence). The V end was cut by 5 bases, the J end by 4 bases, with 9 bases between. CDR3 size: 12 residues. The CDR3 DNA sequence: TGTGCCAGTAGTCCAGGATTTTACGAGCAGTACTTC. Protein: CASSPGFYEQYF.

CDR3 in amino acids: CASSLSRGYNEQFF. The CDR3 nucleotides read TGTGCCAGCAGCCTTAGTCGGGGCTACAATGAGCAGTTCTTC. This chain links TRBV5-6 with TRBJ2-1, with D possibly TRBD2 on 5 matching bases. CDR1 is SGHDT, CDR2 YYEEEE, per germline. Trimming took off 4 bases at V and 3 bases at J, with 11 bases between the two ends. This CDR3 is 14 amino acids long.

In DNA form, the CDR3 reads TGTGCCAGCAGCTTAGTTCGGGGATTCGAGACCCAGTACTTC. Translating it yields CASSLVRGFETQYF. The chain links TRBV7-9 to TRBJ2-5; perhaps TRBD2 as D (5 bases). The V gene's germline CDR1 is SEHNR and CDR2 FQNEAQ (reference sequence). Trimming took 1 base from V and 5 from J, leaving 11 bases between them. The CDR3 is 14 amino acids.

V gene TRBV2 combines with J gene TRBJ1-5; D not resolved. This CDR3 comprises 14 residues. The V gene lost 7 bases and the J gene lost 7 bases, with 17 bases spanning the gap. CDR1 is SNHLY, CDR2 FYNNEI, per germline. In nucleotides, the CDR3 is TGTGCCAGCACCAAGGATCGGGGTAACCAGCCCCAGCATTTT. Protein sequence: CASTKDRGNQPQHF.

The rearrangement links TRBV15 to TRBJ1-2, with D tentatively TRBD1 (6 bases). There are 15 residues in the CDR3. V lost 0 bases and J lost 2, with 10 bases in between. Germline V CDR1 and CDR2: LNHNV, YYDKDF (reference sequence). CDR3 sequence: CATSRDQTGNYGYTF. CDR3 DNA: TGTGCCACCAGCAGAGACCAGACAGGAAACTATGGCTACACCTTC.

This rearrangement joins TRBV5-1 to TRBJ1-2; TRBD1 matches 7 bases. After removal of 5 bases from V and 0 bases from J, the junction contained 10 bases not matched to a gene. The CDR3 sequence is 16 residues long. CDR1 and CDR2 from the germline V gene are SGHRS and YFSETQ. CDR3 sequence (DNA): TGCGCCAGCAGTCTGGGACAGTTTCCAGCTAACTATGGCTACACCTTC. It is translated as CASSLGQFPANYGYTF.

The gene calls are TRBV7-8 and TRBJ1-1; TRBD1 matches 8 bases. There are 17 residues in the CDR3. With 1 base clipped from V and 5 bases from J, the junction kept 12 bases outside the gene matches. Looked up from germline, CDR1 is SGHVS and CDR2 is FQNEAQ. CDR3 amino acids: CASSLVGWTGTGTEAFF. CDR3 in DNA: TGTGCCAGCAGCTTAGTGGGGTGGACAGGGACGGGTACTGAAGCTTTCTTT.

The chain combines TRBV7-9 with TRBJ2-7, with 7 bases identical to TRBD2. The CDR3 spans 15 residues. The germline V gene has CDR1 SEHNR and CDR2 FQNEAQ (reference sequence). V dropped 5 bases and J dropped 7; count of bases not matched to a gene: 14. CDR3 in amino acids: CASSISGKPIWEQYF. CDR3 in DNA: TGTGCCAGCAGCATAAGCGGGAAACCCATTTGGGAGCAGTACTTC.

V and J are TRBV27 and TRBJ2-1, with 8 bases identical to TRBD2. J lost 5 bases, V lost 2 bases, and 5 bases had no gene match. CDR3 size: 15 residues. The germline V gene encodes CDR1 MNHEY and CDR2 SMNVEV (reference sequence). CDR3 bases: TGTGCCAGCAGTTTAAGCGGGAGACGGCACAATGAGCAGTTCTTC. Its translation: CASSLSGRRHNEQFF.

The V and J genes are TRBV19 and TRBJ2-7; D perhaps matches TRBD2 (6 bases). Germline V gene lookup returns CDR1 LNHDA and CDR2 SQIVND (reference sequence). The V and J ends lost 4 bases and 2 bases respectively, with 12 bases between them. The CDR3 contains 14 residues. CDR3 DNA sequence: TGTGCCAGTAGTAGACCTGGGGGGACCTACGAGCAGTACTTC. Its protein product is CASSRPGGTYEQYF.

This chain links TRBV4-2 with TRBJ2-3; D perhaps matches TRBD2 (5 bases). Germline CDR1 is LGHNA and CDR2 is YNFKEQ. V was clipped by 0 bases and J by 3 bases, with 13 bases between them. This CDR3 has 16 amino acids. In DNA form, the CDR3 reads TGTGCCAGCAGCCAAGATGAGTGGCGGGCAACAGATACGCAGTATTTT. This sequence encodes CASSQDEWRATDTQYF.

In its sample, this clone was seen a few times. The chain couples TRBV11-2 to TRBJ2-2, with TRBD2 matching over 8 bases. The CDR3 covers 15 residues. Per the germline V gene, CDR1 is SGHAT and CDR2 is FQNNGV. With V trimmed by 5 bases and J by 4 bases, 6 bases remained unmatched. The CDR3: CASSPLAGSTGELFF. For the CDR3, the DNA is TGTGCCAGCAGCCCTTTAGCGGGATCCACCGGGGAGCTGTTTTTT.

This rearrangement joins TRBV5-1 to TRBJ2-3, with TRBD1 identical over 7 bases. V shed 8 bases, J shed 5 bases, and the junction held 2 bases outside the gene matches. Germline V CDR1 and CDR2: SGHRS, YFSETQ. The CDR3 is 11 residues long. Here the CDR3 DNA reads TGCGCCAGTCACAGGGGAGATACGCAGTATTTT. This encodes CASHRGDTQYF.

The rearrangement links TRBV5-1 to TRBJ2-2, with D hard to call. Germline-derived CDR1 and CDR2 are SGHRS and YFSETQ. Between the trimmed V and J ends, which lost 0 bases and 1 base, there was a span of 10 bases. CDR3 length equals 16 residues. The DNA for the CDR3 is TGCGCCAGCAGCTTGGCCCCGGTGATGAACACCGGGGAGCTGTTTTTT. Translation: CASSLAPVMNTGELFF.

This clone has a single count. The V and J genes are TRBV5-6 and TRBJ2-5, with no clear D. The V gene's germline CDR1 is SGHDT and CDR2 YYEEEE. This CDR3 spans 12 amino acids. V gave up 1 base and J gave up 4 bases, with 5 bases separating them. The CDR3, as DNA: TGTGCCAGCAGCTTGCCCAGAGAGACCCAGTACTTC. It is translated as CASSLPRETQYF.

This chain uses TRBV7-9 with TRBJ2-7; a possible D gene is TRBD2 (6 bases). Germline V gene data show CDR1 as SEHNR and CDR2 as FQNEAQ (reference sequence). The CDR3 contains 14 residues. The V and J ends lost 5 bases and 3 bases respectively, with 14 bases between them. The CDR3 protein is CASSNSRLVYEQYF. The CDR3 region has the DNA TGTGCCAGCAGCAACAGCCGACTAGTCTACGAGCAGTACTTC. Full variable domain (rest looked up from reference TRBV7-9 and TRBJ2-7): DTGVSQNPRHKITKRGQNVTFRCDPISEHNRLYWYRQTLGQGPEFLTYFQNEAQLEKSRLLSDRFSAERPKGSFSTLEIQRTEQGDSAMYLCASSNSRLVYEQYFGPGTRLTVT.

The rearrangement uses TRBV11-2 and TRBJ2-7; 7 bases align to TRBD1. V shed 5 bases and J 2 bases; nucleotides not matched to a gene: 9. Germline CDR1 SGHAT, CDR2 FQNNGV. This CDR3 region has 15 residues. The CDR3 DNA sequence: TGTGCCAGCAGCCAAAACCCAGGGGGAGCCTACGAGCAGTACTTC. It specifies CASSQNPGGAYEQYF.

The chain combines TRBV6-5 with TRBJ1-2; D gene uncertain. The CDR3 runs to 11 residues. CDR1 and CDR2 (germline): MNHEY, SVGAGI. V lost 6 bases, J lost 2 bases, and 4 bases lay in between. The CDR3 is CASRSNYGYTF. DNA for the CDR3: TGTGCCAGCAGATCAAACTATGGCTACACCTTC.

The chain links TRBV19 to TRBJ1-2; tentative D call: TRBD1 (6 bases). This CDR3 is 19 amino acids long. Trimming took 4 bases from V and 4 from J, leaving 28 bases between them. CDR1 LNHDA and CDR2 SQIVND come from the germline V gene (reference sequence). CDR3 residues: CASSRVGGAQQSTIYGYTF. As DNA, the CDR3 is TGTGCCAGTAGTAGGGTTGGGGGGGCACAGCAATCGACGATCTATGGCTACACCTTC. Using reference TRBV19 and TRBJ1-2 for the parts outside the CDR3, the full variable domain is DGGITQSPKYLFRKEGQNVTLSCEQNLNHDAMYWYRQDPGQGLRLIYYSQIVNDFQKGDIAEGYSVSREKKESFPLTVTSAQKNPTAFYLCASSRVGGAQQSTIYGYTFGSGTRLTVV.

The chain is built from TRBV12-5 and TRBJ1-1, with 8 bases that match TRBD1. CDR1 and CDR2 (germline): LGHNT, FRNRAP. The CDR3 length is 12 residues. After removal of 3 bases from V and 8 bases from J, the junction contained 2 bases not matched to a gene. This chain's CDR3 is CASGFRDREAFF. CDR3 coding DNA: TGTGCTAGTGGTTTCCGGGACAGGGAAGCTTTCTTT.